These 15 T cell receptor beta chains originate from one sample sequenced in a study of cytomegalovirus exposure and HLA in healthy donors. Primers for the PCR totalled 60 Vbeta and 13 Jbeta. Only in-frame clones appear in the TCRdb table, and some are missing; sequencing was by immunoSEQ multiplex PCR. The table has about 41,000 clones, around 85% seen once. Sequencing was performed on PBMCs. These receptors were obtained from a man over 45 in good health and CMV-seronegative.

The V and J genes are TRBV5-1 and TRBJ2-1, with TRBD1 identical over 8 bases. V gave up 7 bases and J gave up 5 bases; unmatched junction bases: 5. Per the germline V gene, CDR1 is SGHRS and CDR2 is YFSETQ. The CDR3 totals 13 residues. The CDR3 DNA follows: TGCGCCAGCGGACGGACAGGGAACAATGAGCAGTTCTTC. Translation: CASGRTGNNEQFF.

V gene TRBV28 combines with J gene TRBJ2-7; TRBD2 matches 14 bases. The V and J ends lost 8 bases and 5 bases, in that order; junction bases with no gene match: 11. Germline-derived CDR1 and CDR2 are MDHEN and SYDVKM. The CDR3 has 16 amino acids. CDR3 nucleotides: TGTGCCAGCGGGGGGACTAGCGGGAGTCTGTACGACGAGCAGTACTTC. Its protein product is CASGGTSGSLYDEQYF.

This chain links TRBV28 with TRBJ1-2, with TRBD1 identical over 9 bases. CDR1 and CDR2 from the germline V gene are MDHEN and SYDVKM. Trimming removed 6 bases from V and 4 bases from J; junction bases left unmatched: 9. The CDR3 loop spans 15 amino acids. The DNA of the CDR3 is TGTGCCAGCAGCTCACACACAGGGGGCGGCTATGGCTACACCTTC. Translation gives CASSSHTGGGYGYTF.

This sequence joins TRBV19 and TRBJ2-1; 7 bases are a match to TRBD2. Germline lookup yields CDR1 LNHDA and CDR2 SQIVND (reference sequence). The V and J ends lost 5 bases and 0 bases, in that order; junction bases with no gene match: 4. The CDR3 has 15 amino acids. In DNA, the CDR3 is TGTGCCAGTAGTGGTAGCGGGCTCTCCTACAATGAGCAGTTCTTC. Its translation is CASSGSGLSYNEQFF.

There are a few counts of this clone. This chain joins TRBV28 and TRBJ2-3; D gene uncertain. The CDR3 consists of 11 residues. CDR1 MDHEN and CDR2 SYDVKM come from the germline V gene. V was trimmed by 6 bases and J by 7 bases, leaving 8 bases between them. In DNA form, the CDR3 reads TGTGCCAGCAGCCCTTCTAATACGCAGTATTTT. Translation gives CASSPSNTQYF.

The chain employs TRBV15 and TRBJ2-3; 8 positions agree with TRBD1. The CDR3 is 17 residues long. Germline assignment: CDR1 LNHNV and CDR2 YYDKDF (reference sequence). The V and J ends lost 0 bases and 0 bases, in that order; junction bases with no gene match: 5. The CDR3 DNA reads TGTGCCACCAGCAGAGATTACGGGACAGGCAGCACAGATACGCAGTATTTT. The encoded protein is CATSRDYGTGSTDTQYF.

The J gene is TRBJ2-3, the V gene TRBV5-1; 12 bases are a match to TRBD2. The ends lost 4 bases at V and 4 bases at J; junction bases unmatched: 7. The CDR3 runs 16 residues. The germline V gene has CDR1 SGHRS and CDR2 YFSETQ. The CDR3 nucleotides are TGCGCCAGCAGCGTGCCTAGCGGGAGGGCCCCAGATACGCAGTATTTT. Translated: CASSVPSGRAPDTQYF.

A word on this clone: One end of the junction is discordant with germline, which a read error may explain. The sample holds other DNA sequences that translate to the same CDR3. The chain links TRBV7-9 to TRBJ1-4; D possibly corresponds to TRBD1 (6 bases). In germline, CDR1 is SEHNR, CDR2 FQNEAQ (reference sequence). The CDR3 has 13 residues. The CDR3: CSSSPDSFEKLFF. In DNA, the CDR3 is TGTTCCAGCAGCCCGGACAGCTTTGAAAAGCTGTTTTTT.

The V call is TRBV28, the J call TRBJ2-3; TRBD1 aligns across 8 bases. Germline-derived CDR1 and CDR2 are MDHEN and SYDVKM. The CDR3 is 19 amino acids. V shed 1 base, J shed 0 bases, and the junction held 12 bases outside the gene matches. CDR3 residues: CASSLLIRRTGTSTDTQYF. The CDR3 DNA is TGTGCCAGCAGTTTATTGATCCGCCGGACAGGGACTAGCACAGATACGCAGTATTTT.

This clone was detected only once. This chain connects TRBV5-6 to TRBJ2-5; tentatively, D is TRBD2 (6 bases). This CDR3 has 14 amino acids. V lost 4 bases and J lost 4, with 14 bases in between. Germline V gene data show CDR1 as SGHDT and CDR2 as YYEEEE. Here the CDR3 reads CASSPGTSGETQYF. The CDR3 DNA is TGTGCCAGCAGCCCCGGGACTTCCGGAGAGACCCAGTACTTC.

The chain employs TRBV10-3 and TRBJ2-3; TRBD2 matches at 11 bases. The V gene end was trimmed by 4 bases and the J gene end by 4 bases; junction bases not matched to a gene: 10. Germline loops: CDR1 ENHRY, CDR2 SYGVKD. The CDR3 runs 17 residues. CDR3 sequence (DNA): TGTGCCATCAGTGTAACTAGCGGGGGATACTTAGCAGATACGCAGTATTTT. This sequence encodes CAISVTSGGYLADTQYF.

The chain uses TRBV5-1 and TRBJ2-1, with 11 bases aligning to TRBD2. The V and J ends lost 2 bases and 0 bases, in that order; junction bases with no gene match: 4. The CDR3 is made up of 17 amino acids. The germline V gene encodes CDR1 SGHRS and CDR2 YFSETQ. CDR3 region: CASSFSGGVISYNEQFF. The CDR3 DNA reads as TGCGCCAGCAGCTTTAGCGGGGGGGTTATCTCCTACAATGAGCAGTTCTTC.

This sequence joins TRBV11-2 and TRBJ2-7; 8 nucleotides match TRBD1. This CDR3 comprises 15 residues. The V gene end was trimmed by 4 bases and the J gene end by 4 bases; junction bases not matched to a gene: 9. In germline, CDR1 is SGHAT, CDR2 FQNNGV. CDR3 sequence: CASSWAGTGSYEQYF. The CDR3 DNA reads TGTGCCAGCAGCTGGGCCGGGACAGGCTCTTACGAGCAGTACTTC.

The chain employs TRBV11-2 and TRBJ2-1; 12 nucleotides agree with TRBD2. Germline assignment: CDR1 SGHAT and CDR2 FQNNGV. V lost 5 bases to trimming and J lost 4 bases; unmatched junction nucleotides: 3. The CDR3 totals 15 residues. The CDR3 protein is CASSQTSGGYNEQFF. CDR3 DNA: TGTGCCAGCAGCCAGACTAGCGGGGGTTACAATGAGCAGTTCTTC. The full variable domain, its missing parts supplied by reference TRBV11-2 and TRBJ2-1, is EAGVAQSPRYKIIEKRQSVAFWCNPISGHATLYWYQQILGQGPKLLIQFQNNGVVDDSQLPKDRFSAERLKGVDSTLKIQPAKLEDSAVYLCASSQTSGGYNEQFFGPGTRLTVL.

The chain links TRBV7-9 to TRBJ2-1, with D tentatively TRBD2 (6 bases). This CDR3 is built from 16 residues. Germline CDR1 is SEHNR and CDR2 is FQNEAQ (reference sequence). V gave up 2 bases and J gave up 9 bases, with 20 bases separating them. CDR3 DNA: TGTGCCAGCAGCTTACCGGGGGTCCCGGGTGGAGGTGAGCAGTTCTTC. Protein: CASSLPGVPGGGEQFF.